This T cell receptor (beta chain) was captured in a study of PD-L1 blockade in urothelial cancer. For the study at large: The researchers analyzed blood 3 weeks (second dose) and 6 weeks after treatment start. The median T cell count in blood samples was about 140,000. Study-wide results and limits: Pretreatment clonality of the blood TCR repertoire below the median was predictive of superior survival.

Time point: pretreatment peripheral blood. All patients carried locally advanced or metastatic urothelial carcinoma. The data were produced by immunoSEQ multiplex PCR, yet TCRdb's version contains in-frame clones alone and is incomplete. The sample shows tens of thousands of clones, 81% of them seen only once. About this clone itself: Antigen specificity is unknown.

Sequencing was performed on PBMCs, taken around atezolizumab (anti-PD-L1) treatment. The sequence was collected from a man aged 70-80 years with urothelial cancer.

As DNA, the CDR3 is TGTGCCAGCAGCTTGGACTTCGAAGATTCCCACTACGAGCAGTACTTC. Amino acids: CASSLDFEDSHYEQYF. V gene TRBV5-4 combines with J gene TRBJ2-7; the D is unclear. The germline CDR1 and CDR2 sequences are SGHNT and YYREEE (reference sequence). V shed 0 bases and J shed 3 bases, with 16 bases lying between them. This CDR3 region has 16 residues.